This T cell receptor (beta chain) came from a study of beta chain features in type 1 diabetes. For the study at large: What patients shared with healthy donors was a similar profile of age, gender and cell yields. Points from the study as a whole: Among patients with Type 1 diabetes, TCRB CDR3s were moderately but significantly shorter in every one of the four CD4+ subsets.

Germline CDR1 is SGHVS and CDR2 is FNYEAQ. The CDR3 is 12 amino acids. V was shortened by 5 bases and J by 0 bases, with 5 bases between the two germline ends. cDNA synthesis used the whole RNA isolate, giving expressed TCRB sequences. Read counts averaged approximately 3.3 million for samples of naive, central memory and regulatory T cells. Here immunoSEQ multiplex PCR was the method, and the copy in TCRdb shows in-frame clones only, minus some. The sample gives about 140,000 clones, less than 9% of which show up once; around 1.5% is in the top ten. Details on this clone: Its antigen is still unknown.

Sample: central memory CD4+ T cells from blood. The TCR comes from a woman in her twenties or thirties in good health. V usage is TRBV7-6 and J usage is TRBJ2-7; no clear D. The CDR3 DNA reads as TGTGCCAGCAGCCGTAGCTCCTACGAGCAGTACTTC. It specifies CASSRSSYEQYF.